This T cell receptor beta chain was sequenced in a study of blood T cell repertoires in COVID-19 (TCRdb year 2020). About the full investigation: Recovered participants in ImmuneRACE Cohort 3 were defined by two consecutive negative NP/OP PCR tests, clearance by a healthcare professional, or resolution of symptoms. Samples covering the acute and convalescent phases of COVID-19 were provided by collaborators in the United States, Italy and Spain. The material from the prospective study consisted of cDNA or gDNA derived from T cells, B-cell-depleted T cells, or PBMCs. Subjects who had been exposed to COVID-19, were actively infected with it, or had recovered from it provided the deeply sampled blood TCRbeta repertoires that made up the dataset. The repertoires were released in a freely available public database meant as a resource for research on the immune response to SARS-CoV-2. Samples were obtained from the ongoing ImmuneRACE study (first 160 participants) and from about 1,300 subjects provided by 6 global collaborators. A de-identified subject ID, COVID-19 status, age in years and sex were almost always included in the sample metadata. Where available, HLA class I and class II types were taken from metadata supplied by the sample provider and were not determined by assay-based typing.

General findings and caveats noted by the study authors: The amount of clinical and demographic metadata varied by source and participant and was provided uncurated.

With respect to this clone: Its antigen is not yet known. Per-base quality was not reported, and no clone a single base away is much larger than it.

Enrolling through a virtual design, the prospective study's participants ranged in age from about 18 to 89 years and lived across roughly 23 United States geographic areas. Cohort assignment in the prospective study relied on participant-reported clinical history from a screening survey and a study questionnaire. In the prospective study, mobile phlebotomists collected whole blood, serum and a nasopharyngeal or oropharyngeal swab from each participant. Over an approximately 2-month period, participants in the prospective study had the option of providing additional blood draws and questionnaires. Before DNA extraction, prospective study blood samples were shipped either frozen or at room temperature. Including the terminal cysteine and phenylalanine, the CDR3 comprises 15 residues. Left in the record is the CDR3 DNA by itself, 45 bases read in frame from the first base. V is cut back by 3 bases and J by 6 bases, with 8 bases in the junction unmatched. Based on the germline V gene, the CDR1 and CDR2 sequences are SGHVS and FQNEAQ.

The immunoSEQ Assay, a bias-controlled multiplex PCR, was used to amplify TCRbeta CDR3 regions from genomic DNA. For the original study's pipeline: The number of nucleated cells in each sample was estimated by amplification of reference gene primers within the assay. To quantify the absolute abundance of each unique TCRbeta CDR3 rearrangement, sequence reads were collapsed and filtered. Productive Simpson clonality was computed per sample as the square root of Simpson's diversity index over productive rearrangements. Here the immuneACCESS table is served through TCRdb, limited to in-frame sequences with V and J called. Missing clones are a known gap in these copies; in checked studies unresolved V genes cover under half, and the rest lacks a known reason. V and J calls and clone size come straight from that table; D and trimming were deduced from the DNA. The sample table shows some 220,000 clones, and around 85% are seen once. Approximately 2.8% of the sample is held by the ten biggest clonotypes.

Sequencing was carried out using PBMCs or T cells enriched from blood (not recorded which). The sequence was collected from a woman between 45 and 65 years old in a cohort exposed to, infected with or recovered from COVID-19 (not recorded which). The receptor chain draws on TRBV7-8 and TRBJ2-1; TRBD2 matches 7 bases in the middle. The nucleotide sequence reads TGTGCCAGCAGCTTCGGGGGGACCGCCCCCAATGAGCAGTTCTTC. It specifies CASSFGGTAPNEQFF.